This T cell receptor beta chain was identified during a study of T cell responses to AZD1222 COVID-19 vaccine. Broader study findings: Once two AZD1222 doses were given, Spike-specific TCR breadth and depth went up. Among spike-specific TCRs, nearly half reportedly target unmutated variant regions.

CDR1 LNHDA and CDR2 SQIVND come from the germline V gene (reference sequence). The J segment lost 4 bases and the V segment lost 2 bases, leaving 8 bases of the junction unmatched. The CDR3 covers 16 residues. The table lists this clone with a count of one. What it binds is unknown. Data came from immunoSEQ multiplex PCR; TCRdb stores just in-frame clones and leaves some out. Of about 120,000 clones listed, approximately 88% are singletons. The gene calls are TRBV19 and TRBJ2-7, with 10 bases that match TRBD1. The receptor was isolated from an adult in good health. Sequencing used peripheral blood, obtained on day 0 of AZD1222 vaccination. CDR3 amino acids: CASSITGTGAGYEQYF. In DNA, the CDR3 is TGTGCCAGTAGTATAACCGGGACAGGGGCTGGGTACGAGCAGTACTTC.